Listed here are 21 T cell receptor beta chains from one sample, sequenced in a study of cytomegalovirus exposure and HLA in healthy donors. The PCR employed 60 Vbeta primers together with 13 Jbeta primers. The data were produced by immunoSEQ multiplex PCR, yet TCRdb's version contains in-frame clones alone and is incomplete. This table has some 67,000 clones, roughly 78% appearing once. The sequencing input was PBMCs. The receptor source for this set is a man between 40 and 49 years old in good health and CMV-seronegative.

The chain carries TRBV10-1 and TRBJ2-3, with D unclear. This CDR3 comprises 14 residues. Trimming shortened V by 0 bases and J by 1 base, and 5 bases separated the two germline ends. Germline V gene data show CDR1 as WNHNN and CDR2 as SYGVQD (reference sequence). In DNA, the CDR3 is TGCGCCAGCAGTGAGTCCGCGGGCACAGATACGCAGTATTTT. Residues: CASSESAGTDTQYF.

The CDR3 sequence: CASTYTEGSPLHF. The CDR3 nucleotides read TGTGCCAGCACTTACACCGAGGGATCACCCCTCCACTTT. The gene calls are TRBV6-1 and TRBJ1-6; D is undetermined. Between the trimmed V and J ends, which lost 7 bases and 10 bases, there was a span of 14 bases. The germline CDR1 and CDR2 sequences are MNHNS and SASEGT. This CDR3 region has 13 residues.

The chain's CDR3 is CASSIGATGRNQPQHF. The CDR3 bases are TGTGCCAGTAGTATAGGGGCGACAGGGCGCAATCAGCCCCAGCATTTT. The chain combines TRBV19 with TRBJ1-5; 7 positions match TRBD1. Germline CDR1 is LNHDA and CDR2 is SQIVND (reference sequence). The CDR3 is 16 residues long. The V and J ends lost 1 base and 2 bases, in that order; junction bases with no gene match: 5.

This sequence joins TRBV15 and TRBJ1-3, with no clear D. Trimming shortened V by 0 bases and J by 0 bases, and 12 bases separated the two germline ends. Germline CDR1 reads LNHNV; CDR2 reads YYDKDF (reference sequence). CDR3 size: 17 residues. CDR3 coding DNA: TGTGCCACCAGCAGAGAAAGTTTATGGAGCTCTGGAAACACCATATATTTT. This translates into CATSRESLWSSGNTIYF.

The chain employs TRBV7-9 and TRBJ2-7; TRBD2 might be the D (5 bases). The CDR3 is made up of 15 amino acids. V lost 5 bases to trimming and J lost 0 bases, with 14 bases between them. Germline-derived CDR1 and CDR2 are SEHNR and FQNEAQ (reference sequence). Written as DNA, the CDR3 is TGTGCCAGCAGCCCCCGGGATTCTACCTCCTACGAGCAGTACTTC. Its protein product is CASSPRDSTSYEQYF.

This clone turned up a few times. This chain joins TRBV19 and TRBJ1-1; the D is unclear. The CDR3 length is 13 residues. The V gene lost 3 bases and the J gene lost 8 bases, with 13 bases spanning the gap. Germline V gives CDR1 LNHDA, CDR2 SQIVND (reference sequence). The CDR3 region is CASSIRRVGEAFF. CDR3 nucleotide sequence: TGTGCCAGTAGTATTCGGAGGGTCGGAGAAGCTTTCTTT. The full variable domain, its missing parts supplied by reference TRBV19 and TRBJ1-1, is DGGITQSPKYLFRKEGQNVTLSCEQNLNHDAMYWYRQDPGQGLRLIYYSQIVNDFQKGDIAEGYSVSREKKESFPLTVTSAQKNPTAFYLCASSIRRVGEAFFGQGTRLTVV.

V gene TRBV6-5 combines with J gene TRBJ1-2; a weak D match, TRBD1 (6 bases). Looked up from germline, CDR1 is MNHEY and CDR2 is SVGAGI. The V end lost 5 bases, the J end lost 0 bases, and 13 bases lay between the germline ends. The CDR3 is 15 amino acids. The CDR3 coding sequence is TGTGCCAGCAGTCCCCGACAGGATGCTAACTATGGCTACACCTTC. It is translated as CASSPRQDANYGYTF.

The V and J genes are TRBV9 and TRBJ2-3; 10 bases map to TRBD2. With 3 bases clipped from V and 7 bases from J, the junction kept 11 bases outside the gene matches. The length of the CDR3 is 16 residues. Germline V gene sequence: CDR1 SGDLS, CDR2 YYNGEE. The CDR3 here is CASSAEAGGPYHTQYF. The CDR3 DNA reads as TGTGCCAGCAGCGCCGAAGCGGGAGGGCCCTACCATACGCAGTATTTT. Full variable domain (remainder filled in from reference TRBV9 and TRBJ2-3): DSGVTQTPKHLITATGQRVTLRCSPRSGDLSVYWYQQSLDQGLQFLIQYYNGEERAKGNILERFSAQQFPDLHSELNLSSLELGDSALYFCASSAEAGGPYHTQYFGPGTRLTVL.

The chain recombines TRBV18 with TRBJ1-3, with 9 bases that match TRBD1. The CDR3 has 15 residues. Germline V lookup: CDR1 KGHSH, CDR2 LQKENI. V was clipped by 8 bases and J by 2 bases; unmatched bases: 7. In DNA form, the CDR3 reads TGTGCCAGCGCACTACAGGGGGCGACTGGAAACACCATATATTTT. The encoded protein is CASALQGATGNTIYF.

The chain employs TRBV5-6 and TRBJ2-5; TRBD1 aligns across 11 bases. The CDR3 runs 15 residues. The V and J ends lost 4 bases and 5 bases, in that order; junction bases with no gene match: 7. The germline gives CDR1 SGHDT, CDR2 YYEEEE. CDR3 coding DNA: TGTGCCAGCAGCCACCCCGGGACAGGGGGTGAGACCCAGTACTTC. Amino acid sequence: CASSHPGTGGETQYF. The whole variable domain, remainder taken from reference TRBV5-6 and TRBJ2-5, is DAGVTQSPTHLIKTRGQQVTLRCSPKSGHDTVSWYQQALGQGPQFIFQYYEEEERQRGNFPDRFSGHQFPNYSSELNVNALLLGDSALYLCASSHPGTGGETQYFGPGTRLLVL.

V and J are TRBV27 and TRBJ1-1, with D possibly being TRBD1 (5 bases). Germline V gene sequence: CDR1 MNHEY, CDR2 SMNVEV (reference sequence). The CDR3 has 21 amino acids. The V end was cut by 0 bases, the J end by 4 bases, with 30 bases between. In nucleotides, the CDR3 is TGTGCCAGCAGTTTATCTAGTTGGAGGAGGGGCTTGCGTCTCTTTCGCACTGAAGCTTTCTTT. It is translated as CASSLSSWRRGLRLFRTEAFF.

This chain uses TRBV5-1 with TRBJ2-1, with 15 bases fitting TRBD2. Germline V gives CDR1 SGHRS, CDR2 YFSETQ. Trimming cost V 2 bases and J 10 bases; bases outside gene matches: 7. The CDR3 totals 16 residues. The CDR3 loop is CASSLTGLAGGPEQFF. The CDR3 DNA is TGCGCCAGCAGCTTAACCGGACTAGCGGGAGGGCCGGAGCAGTTCTTC.

The genes are TRBV19 and TRBJ1-2, with 8 bases identical to TRBD1. Germline lookup yields CDR1 LNHDA and CDR2 SQIVND (reference sequence). The CDR3 runs to 13 residues. Germline trimming cut 3 bases from V and 7 bases from J; bases unmatched to any gene: 4. This CDR3 is CASSITGGIGYTF. The CDR3 coding sequence is TGTGCCAGTAGTATCACAGGGGGAATTGGCTACACCTTC.

This rearrangement joins TRBV27 to TRBJ2-7; perhaps TRBD2 as D (5 bases). Deletions cut 2 bases from V and 3 bases from J, with 11 bases between. This CDR3 has 14 amino acids. In germline, CDR1 is MNHEY, CDR2 SMNVEV (reference sequence). The CDR3 nucleotides read TGTGCCAGCAGTTTAACGGGGTTAAGCTACGAGCAGTACTTC. Translation gives CASSLTGLSYEQYF.

The chain couples TRBV9 to TRBJ2-5; 8 bases align to TRBD2. Germline V CDR1 and CDR2: SGDLS, YYNGEE. Losses at the gene ends were 0 bases for V and 6 bases for J; bases not matched to a gene: 7. CDR3 length: 15 residues. The DNA of the CDR3 is TGTGCCAGCAGCGTAGGCCCGGGGGGGAGGAAGACCCAGTACTTC. Translated, it gives CASSVGPGGRKTQYF.

The chain recombines TRBV19 with TRBJ2-2; TRBD2 agrees at 11 bases. This CDR3 has 16 amino acids. Germline V CDR1 and CDR2: LNHDA, SQIVND (reference sequence). Germline trimming cut 10 bases from V and 1 base from J; bases unmatched to any gene: 8. The CDR3 nucleotides are TGTGCCACCGCTATCCTAGCGGGAGGGAACACCGGGGAGCTGTTTTTT. Translating it yields CATAILAGGNTGELFF.

The chain links TRBV15 to TRBJ1-5; D is ambiguous. This CDR3 region has 16 residues. The germline CDR1 and CDR2 sequences are LNHNV and YYDKDF (reference sequence). Trimming shortened V by 1 base and J by 0 bases, and 10 bases separated the two germline ends. CDR3: CATSRVDRVSNQPQHF. CDR3 sequence (DNA): TGTGCCACCAGCAGAGTAGATAGAGTTAGCAATCAGCCCCAGCATTTT. The entire variable domain, with the rest obtained from reference TRBV15 and TRBJ1-5, is as follows: DAMVIQNPRYQVTQFGKPVTLSCSQTLNHNVMYWYQQKSSQAPKLLFHYYDKDFNNEADTPDNFQSRRPNTSFCFLDIRSPGLGDTAMYLCATSRVDRVSNQPQHFGDGTRLSIL.

This chain joins TRBV29-1 and TRBJ2-7, with a tentative D call TRBD1 (5 bases). V was trimmed by 5 bases and J by 0 bases, leaving 11 bases between them. Germline assignment: CDR1 SQVTM and CDR2 ANQGSEA. This CDR3 comprises 13 residues. This CDR3 reads CSVTGRSSYEQYF. The CDR3 bases are TGCAGCGTTACAGGAAGGAGCTCCTACGAGCAGTACTTC.

This chain links TRBV10-3 with TRBJ1-4; D call uncertain. Germline V gene data show CDR1 as ENHRY and CDR2 as SYGVKD. The V end lost 3 bases, the J end lost 8 bases, and 7 bases lay between the germline ends. The CDR3 loop spans 12 amino acids. CDR3 sequence reads: CAISDSGEKLFF. CDR3 nucleotides: TGTGCCATCAGTGACTCTGGCGAAAAACTGTTTTTT.

Notes on this clone: Mismatch with germline at one junction end may stem from a read error. The chain employs TRBV7-9 and TRBJ2-2; the match to TRBD1 covers 10 bases. Germline assignment: CDR1 SEHNR and CDR2 FQNEAQ (reference sequence). The CDR3 is made up of 16 amino acids. The CDR3 loop reads CSSSRGQGRITGELFF. DNA for the CDR3: TGTTCCAGCAGTCGGGGACAGGGGAGGATAACCGGGGAGCTGTTTTTT. Together with reference TRBV7-9 and TRBJ2-2, the CDR3 gives the full variable domain: DTGVSQNPRHKITKRGQNVTFRCDPISEHNRLYWYRQTLGQGPEFLTYFQNEAQLEKSRLLSDRFSAERPKGSFSTLEIQRTEQGDSAMYLCSSSRGQGRITGELFFGEGSRLTVL.

V is TRBV7-9 and J is TRBJ1-6, with D uncertain. CDR1 and CDR2 (germline): SEHNR, FQNEAQ (reference sequence). CDR3 length: 15 residues. The V end was cut by 3 bases, the J end by 8 bases, with 14 bases between. DNA for the CDR3: TGTGCCAGCAGCTTCACGGCAGGAGGACATTCACCCCTCCACTTT. The encoded protein is CASSFTAGGHSPLHF.